The subject of this entry is one T cell receptor beta chain. This clone was seen only a few times. Its specific antigen is unknown. Base quality data are lacking; no much larger clone is found one base away. In this study, focal radiation therapy paired with CTLA-4 blockade (ipilimumab) was tested in patients who had chemo-refractory metastatic non-small-cell lung cancer. This sample is drawn from a study of radiotherapy plus CTLA-4 blockade in lung cancer (dated by TCRdb to the late 2010s). In terms of the full investigation: Among the enrolled patients, approximately 17% had an objective response, and around 31% reached disease control. Results and caveats for the whole study, not just this receptor: Increased serum interferon-beta after radiation, together with early dynamic changes in blood T cell clones, were reported to be the strongest predictors of response. TCR clones derived from tumors expanded in peripheral blood after treatment with radiotherapy and ipilimumab.

From V the trimming removes 7 bases and from J it removes 11 bases, while the gene matches leave 11 bases of the junction unaccounted for. Inclusive of the bounding cysteine and phenylalanine, the CDR3 is 13 residues long. Only the CDR3 DNA is retained, 39 bases long and in frame from the first base. The germline V gene (reference sequence) provides CDR1 MNHNY and CDR2 SVGAGI. Library preparation was by the immunoSEQ multiplex PCR assay. The source is immuneACCESS, and TCRdb retained only in-frame sequences with V and J called. Part of the clones is not carried over; for the studies checked, unresolved V genes explain less than half of this, and the remainder is unexplained. For this sample the table gives about 66,000 clones, of which around 86% were detected only once. Roughly 4% of the sample is in the top ten clones.

The receptor was isolated from a human donor with non-small cell lung cancer who had a partial response to radiotherapy plus ipilimumab. Sequences were derived from peripheral blood, sampled from a patient treated with radiotherapy plus ipilimumab. The chain couples TRBV6-6 to TRBJ1-1, with TRBD1 identical over 9 junction bases. The nucleotides are TGTGCCAGCAAAGGGGACAGGGTCGCGGTGGCTTTCTTT. This yields the protein CASKGDRVAVAFF.